The 25 T cell receptor beta chains reported below all come from one sample, sequenced in a study of response to subunit inactivated influenza vaccine. TCRdb processed the RT-PCR reads anew with MiXCR; each CDR3 protein has one entry. The sample includes around 500,000 distinct CDR3 sequences, roughly 9.8% of them seen just once. The specimen was PBMCs from blood, collected roughly 47 days after vaccination. The receptors were gathered from a man aged 50-60 years who received an inactivated influenza vaccine.

The table lists this clonotype with a few counts. This chain links TRBV5-1 with TRBJ2-1; D might be TRBD1 (5 bases). The CDR3 consists of 12 residues. Germline V gene lookup returns CDR1 SGHRS and CDR2 YFSETQ. The V end lost 0 bases, the J end lost 9 bases, and 7 bases lay between the germline ends. CDR3 in DNA: TGCGCCAGCAGCTTGGTGGACACTGAGCAGTTCTTC. This sequence encodes CASSLVDTEQFF.

V and J are TRBV4-1 and TRBJ1-2; a possible D gene is TRBD1 (6 bases). Trimming removed 0 bases from V and 4 bases from J, with 18 bases in between. The CDR3 covers 17 residues. Germline-derived CDR1 and CDR2 are MGHRA and YSYEKL. The CDR3 is CASSQEGGQGTSYGYTF. The CDR3 DNA is TGCGCCAGCAGCCAAGAAGGTGGGCAGGGGACCTCCTATGGCTACACCTTC.

The rearrangement uses TRBV29-1 and TRBJ2-4; D not certain. The germline V gene encodes CDR1 SQVTM and CDR2 ANQGSEA. Trimming cost V 6 bases and J 8 bases, with 17 bases left between them. This CDR3 is built from 13 residues. In DNA form, the CDR3 reads TGCAGCGTGGCCTCGGACCCCGGCGACATTCAGTACTTC. This sequence encodes CSVASDPGDIQYF.

This clonotype occurred a few times. The J gene is TRBJ1-6, the V gene TRBV5-6; D is uncertain. Trimming shortened V by 0 bases and J by 8 bases, and 18 bases separated the two germline ends. CDR1 SGHDT and CDR2 YYEEEE come from the germline V gene. This CDR3 has 17 amino acids. CDR3 residues: CASSLAPEKKWDSPLHF. CDR3 bases: TGTGCCAGCAGCTTGGCCCCGGAAAAAAAGTGGGATTCACCCCTCCACTTT.

The chain links TRBV7-6 to TRBJ2-1, with TRBD1 as a possible D gene (6 bases). Germline-derived CDR1 and CDR2 are SGHVS and FNYEAQ. V lost 4 bases to trimming and J lost 3 bases, with 22 bases between them. This CDR3 has 18 residues. CDR3 sequence (DNA): TGTGCCAGCAGCTGGGGACAAGACTACCAAAGGGACTACAATGAGCAGTTCTTC. This codes for CASSWGQDYQRDYNEQFF.

The rearrangement uses TRBV7-2 and TRBJ2-3; 10 bases fit TRBD2. Germline CDR1 is SGHTA and CDR2 is FQGNSA. The CDR3 is made up of 17 amino acids. Trimming removed 5 bases from V and 1 base from J; junction bases left unmatched: 9. The CDR3 loop reads CASSPKRGGTGTDTQYF. The CDR3 bases are TGTGCCAGCAGCCCCAAGCGGGGGGGAACTGGCACAGATACGCAGTATTTT.

This clonotype was found many times. CDR3 in amino acids: CASEKGAAQYF. CDR3 nucleotide sequence: TGTGCCAGCGAGAAGGGAGCGGCCCAGTACTTC. V is TRBV7-8 and J is TRBJ2-5; possible D gene TRBD2, 5 bases. The germline V gene encodes CDR1 SGHVS and CDR2 FQNEAQ. This CDR3 spans 11 amino acids. Trimming stripped 8 bases from V and 9 bases from J, with 13 bases between.

Comments on this clonotype: The junction shows a germline mismatch at one end, possibly a read error. V gene TRBV7-2 combines with J gene TRBJ2-1, with TRBD2 matching 10 bases. The length of the CDR3 is 15 residues. Germline-derived CDR1 and CDR2 are SGHTA and FQGNSA. The CDR3: CASSPNRTSGNEQLF. CDR3 DNA: TGTGCCAGCAGCCCGAATCGGACTAGCGGAAATGAGCAGCTCTTC. Complete variable domain (other parts from reference TRBV7-2 and TRBJ2-1): GAGVSQSPSNKVTEKGKDVELRCDPISGHTALYWYRQSLGQGLEFLIYFQGNSAPDKSGLPSDRFSAERTGGSVSTLTIQRTQQEDSAVYLCASSPNRTSGNEQLFGPGTRLTVL.

The chain carries TRBV6-2 or TRBV6-3 and TRBJ1-5; D is possibly TRBD1 (5 bases). The germline V gene has CDR1 MNHEY and CDR2 SVGEGT. CDR3 size: 14 residues. Between the trimmed V and J ends, which lost 8 bases and 6 bases, there was a span of 17 bases. CDR3 nucleotides: TGTGCCAGCGCCCCGAGGGGCCGGGGTCAGCCCCAGCATTTT. Its translation: CASAPRGRGQPQHF.

Of note for this clonotype: This could be a read error, since a much larger clone is one nucleotide away. J is TRBJ2-1 and V is TRBV5-1; possibly TRBD2 for D (7 bases). The germline CDR1 and CDR2 sequences are SGHRS and YFSETQ. CDR3 length: 13 amino acids. CDR3 sequence reads: CAISSGGRNEQFF. Here the CDR3 DNA reads TGCGCCATCAGCTCCGGGGGGCGGAATGAGCAGTTCTTC. The whole variable domain, filled in from reference TRBV5-1 and TRBJ2-1, reads KAGVTQTPRYLIKTRGQQVTLSCSPISGHRSVSWYQQTPGQGLQFLFEYFSETQRNKGNFPGRFSGRQFSNSRSEMNVSTLELGDSALYLCAISSGGRNEQFFGPGTRLTVL.

This clonotype has a count of ten or more. The chain links TRBV7-9 to TRBJ1-1; D remains ambiguous. This CDR3 is built from 12 residues. The V end was cut by 5 bases, the J end by 7 bases, with 11 bases between. Looked up from germline, CDR1 is SEHNR and CDR2 is FQNEAQ (reference sequence). The CDR3 nucleotides are TGTGCCAGCAGCCAGGCCCTGGGTGAAGCTTTCTTT. Amino acids: CASSQALGEAFF.

This clonotype was seen only a few times. V gene TRBV12-3 or TRBV12-4 combines with J gene TRBJ1-3, with D possibly being TRBD1 (6 bases). The V gene lost 2 bases and the J gene lost 2 bases, with 13 bases spanning the gap. The CDR3 is made up of 16 amino acids. The CDR3 DNA reads as TGTGCCAGCAGTTTATGGGGGGGCCGCCCTGGAAACACCATATATTTT. Protein product: CASSLWGGRPGNTIYF.

The rearrangement uses TRBV5-1 and TRBJ2-3; D unclear. This CDR3 has 14 residues. Germline V gene data show CDR1 as SGHRS and CDR2 as YFSETQ. V was shortened by 0 bases and J by 2 bases, with 7 bases between the two germline ends. The CDR3: CASSLAETTDTQYF. CDR3 coding DNA: TGCGCCAGCAGCTTGGCGGAGACCACAGATACGCAGTATTTT.

Many counts were recorded for this clonotype. J is TRBJ2-5 and V is TRBV20-1; D is unresolved. Germline CDR1 DFQATT, CDR2 SNEGSKA (reference sequence). The CDR3 spans 13 residues. Between the trimmed V and J ends, which lost 1 base and 2 bases, there was a span of 8 bases. This CDR3 is CSARVQRQETQYF. Written as DNA, the CDR3 is TGCAGTGCTAGAGTGCAGAGACAAGAGACCCAGTACTTC.

The chain employs TRBV20-1 and TRBJ2-5; D perhaps matches TRBD1 (6 bases). This CDR3 contains 13 residues. Germline V gene data show CDR1 as DFQATT and CDR2 as SNEGSKA (reference sequence). V was clipped by 1 base and J by 1 base, with 7 bases between them. CDR3 sequence (DNA): TGCAGTGCTAGAGGACAGGTCCAAGAGACCCAGTACTTC. It translates to CSARGQVQETQYF.

As regards this clonotype: This may be a read error, as it is one base from a much larger clone. The chain employs TRBV20-1 and TRBJ1-2; TRBD1 is a possible D gene (5 bases). The CDR3 consists of 14 residues. Germline V lookup: CDR1 DFQATT, CDR2 SNEGSKA (reference sequence). This CDR3 is CSASRGVGIYDYTF. For the CDR3, the DNA is TGCAGTGCTTCAAGAGGGGTTGGGATCTATGACTACACCTTC.

The genes are TRBV12-3 or TRBV12-4 and TRBJ1-2; 8 nucleotides line up with TRBD1. V lost 5 bases and J lost 4; bases outside the gene matches: 9. CDR3 length equals 15 residues. CDR3 DNA: TGTGCCAGCAGTGCAGACAGGGGCGCGTTCTATGGCTACACCTTC. This translates into CASSADRGAFYGYTF.

In this sample, this clonotype turned up many times. The chain combines TRBV12-3 or TRBV12-4 with TRBJ1-1; D uncertain. V was pared by 7 bases and J by 4 bases, with 16 bases between. This CDR3 region has 14 residues. CDR3 DNA sequence: TGTGCCAGCACCCTAGGGTCCGGGTCCACTGAAGCTTTCTTT. It specifies CASTLGSGSTEAFF.

This clonotype has only a few counts. The chain has TRBV24-1 and TRBJ2-5; a weak D match, TRBD2 (5 bases). In germline, CDR1 is KGHDR, CDR2 SFDVKD. The germline V and J ends were trimmed by 6 bases and 5 bases, with 15 bases remaining between them. The CDR3 spans 14 residues. CDR3 residues: CATSNSDGGETQYF. The CDR3 bases are TGTGCCACCAGTAATTCGGACGGCGGGGAGACCCAGTACTTC.

This clonotype was seen more than once but under ten times. The CDR3 nucleotides read TGTGCCAGCAGTGACTCGATTAGCGGGGGTACCGGGGAGCTGTTTTTT. The encoded protein is CASSDSISGGTGELFF. This chain connects TRBV6-4 to TRBJ2-2; 9 positions agree with TRBD2. V trimming: 0 bases; J trimming: 5 bases; junction bases outside the gene matches: 4. The CDR3 is 16 amino acids. Germline V gene lookup returns CDR1 MRHNA and CDR2 SNTAGT.

This clonotype was seen ten or more times. A junction boundary mismatches the germline segment, possibly from a read error. The J gene is TRBJ2-1, the V gene TRBV12-3 or TRBV12-4, with 12 bases matching TRBD2. The CDR3 totals 16 residues. The CDR3 DNA reads as TGTGCCAGCAGTTCATCTAGCGGGAGGGCTTACAGTGAGCAGTTCTTC. Amino acid sequence: CASSSSSGRAYSEQFF.

This clonotype was seen more than once but under ten times. The rearrangement uses TRBV6-5 and TRBJ2-7, with TRBD2 matching over 10 bases. V was pared by 2 bases and J by 2 bases, with 3 bases of the junction left unmatched. CDR1 is MNHEY, CDR2 SVGAGI, per germline. The CDR3 sequence is 15 residues long. The CDR3 loop reads CASSYGTSVTYEQYF. For the CDR3, the DNA is TGTGCCAGCAGTTACGGGACTAGCGTTACCTACGAGCAGTACTTC.

This clonotype was found many times. The chain has TRBV7-9 and TRBJ2-2; D possibly corresponds to TRBD2 (6 bases). The germline V gene has CDR1 SEHNR and CDR2 FQNEAQ (reference sequence). The germline V and J ends were trimmed by 4 bases and 6 bases, with 15 bases remaining between them. The CDR3 runs 15 residues. As DNA, the CDR3 is TGTGCCAGCAGCTGGAGGGCTAGTGGTTCCGGGGAGCTGTTTTTT. Its translation is CASSWRASGSGELFF. Variable domain in full (rest from reference TRBV7-9 and TRBJ2-2): DTGVSQNPRHKITKRGQNVTFRCDPISEHNRLYWYRQTLGQGPEFLTYFQNEAQLEKSRLLSDRFSAERPKGSFSTLEIQRTEQGDSAMYLCASSWRASGSGELFFGEGSRLTVL.

This clonotype was counted ten times or more. The chain couples TRBV5-1 to TRBJ2-3; maybe TRBD1 (5 bases). The V gene lost 0 bases and the J gene lost 3 bases, with 5 bases spanning the gap. The CDR3 runs 13 residues. The germline CDR1 and CDR2 sequences are SGHRS and YFSETQ. CDR3 protein: CASSLEGTDTQYF. The CDR3 coding sequence is TGCGCCAGCAGCTTGGAGGGGACAGATACGCAGTATTTT.

In its sample, this clonotype was seen a few times. The chain employs TRBV11-2 and TRBJ2-3; D is unresolved. V shed 5 bases and J shed 0 bases, with 15 bases lying between them. Germline lookup yields CDR1 SGHAT and CDR2 FQNNGV. This CDR3 comprises 16 residues. For the CDR3, the DNA is TGTGCCAGCAGCCAACCTCGATCGACTAGCACAGATACGCAGTATTTT. Translation gives CASSQPRSTSTDTQYF.